This T cell receptor (beta chain) came from a study of T cell responses to AZD1222 COVID-19 vaccine (dated by TCRdb to about 2021). For the study in its entirety: AZD1222 recipients given second doses at about 4 weeks or at about 12 weeks were pooled, since spike-specific TCR depth and breadth were not found to differ between the two schedules. Trial participants were enrolled by age into subgroups of 18-55, 56-69 and 70-plus years, and 148, 28 and 57 TCR-sequenced participants, respectively, were included in these subgroups. A total of 230 or so trial participants underwent TCR sequencing, of whom roughly 210 received two doses of AZD1222 and roughly 25 received two doses of the MenACWY control vaccine. What the authors observed across the whole study: Only five or six AZD1222 recipients were SARS-CoV-2 seropositive at baseline, limiting conclusions about previously exposed vaccinees. The vaccine-associated CD4 TCRs covered the entire spike protein, and the dominant responses fell in regions 160-218 and 743-854. Nearly half of unique spike-specific TCRs reportedly recognized epitopes outside regions mutated in the B.1.351 and B.1.1.7 variants. After two AZD1222 doses, spike-specific TCR breadth and depth were significantly higher than at day 0 and than in MenACWY recipients. The 56-69-year group was small, and its depth increase did not reach significance, likely because of low power. Because no day 14 peak-response samples were available, repertoires were characterized only after the peak T cell response. Participants were mostly white British and included more females than males, and it was suggested by the authors that clonal diversity may have been underestimated.

Per the publication, the time point label means: baseline before first vaccination. The vaccinee samples were drawn from two UK trials, COV001 and COV002, one of which was a single-blind randomized controlled phase 2/3 trial testing AZD1222 (ChAdOx1 nCoV-19) in healthy adults. For TCRbeta chain sequencing, PBMC samples were collected from trial participants at day 0 and at day 28 after the second dose. The CDR3 goes from the cysteine to the phenylalanine over 14 residues. Only the CDR3 region is kept as DNA, spanning 42 bases read in frame from base 1. CDR1 and CDR2 are read off the germline V gene as SNHLY and FYNNEI. V has 5 bases trimmed and J has 7 bases trimmed; junction bases matching no gene number 6. The CDR3 regions of human TCRbeta chains were analyzed by immunosequencing. Per the authors' processing: TCRs in the repertoires were matched against a reference library of SARS-CoV-2-specific TCRs that had been generated with the MIRA antigen-specificity platform. Breadth was defined as the fraction of unique TCRs that were SARS-CoV-2-associated, and depth was defined as the fraction of total T cells that were SARS-CoV-2-associated. Using the MIRA data, every spike-specific TCR was mapped to the spike region that the TCR reacted to and assigned to either a CD4 or a CD8 class. Log10-transformed breadth and depth values were compared by one-way ANOVA with Sidak's multiple comparisons tests. This immuneACCESS table, as held by TCRdb, lists in-frame sequences with V and J called but not all clones. Of the missing ones, under half trace to an unresolved V gene in checked studies; the others have no known cause. That table gives V, J and clone size, and the DNA gave D and trimming. The sample table holds approximately 140,000 clones, of which 85% to 95% were seen once. 4% to 5.5% of the sample rests with the top ten.

In the case of this clone: The antigen it recognizes is unknown. No base quality information exists; no much larger clone differs at one position.

The source is an adult in good health. This chain joins TRBV2 to TRBJ2-1, and 9 junction bases match TRBD2. Here the sequenced sample was peripheral blood, taken on day 0 of AZD1222 vaccination. Here the CDR3 is given as CASSRGGGWNEQFF. The sequenced DNA: TGTGCCAGCAGTCGCGGGGGGGGTTGGAATGAGCAGTTCTTC.